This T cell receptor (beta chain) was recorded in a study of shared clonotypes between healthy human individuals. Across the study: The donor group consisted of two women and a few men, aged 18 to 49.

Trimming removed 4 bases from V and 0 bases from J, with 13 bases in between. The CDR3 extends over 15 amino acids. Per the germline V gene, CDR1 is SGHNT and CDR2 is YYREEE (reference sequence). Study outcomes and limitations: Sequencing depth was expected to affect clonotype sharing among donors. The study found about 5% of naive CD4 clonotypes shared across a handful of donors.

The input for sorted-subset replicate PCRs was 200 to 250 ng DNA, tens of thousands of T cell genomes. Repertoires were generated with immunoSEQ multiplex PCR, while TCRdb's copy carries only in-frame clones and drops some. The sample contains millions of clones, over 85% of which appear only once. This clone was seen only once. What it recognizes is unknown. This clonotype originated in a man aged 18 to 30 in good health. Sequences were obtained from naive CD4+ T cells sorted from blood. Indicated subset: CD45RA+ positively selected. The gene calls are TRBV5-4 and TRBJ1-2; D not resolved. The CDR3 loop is CASSRKEVTNYGYTF. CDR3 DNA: TGTGCCAGCAGCCGAAAGGAGGTTACTAACTATGGCTACACCTTC. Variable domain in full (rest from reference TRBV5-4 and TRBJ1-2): ETGVTQSPTHLIKTRGQQVTLRCSSQSGHNTVSWYQQALGQGPQFIFQYYREEENGRGNFPPRFSGLQFPNYSSELNVNALELDDSALYLCASSRKEVTNYGYTFGSGTRLTVV.